This T cell receptor beta chain originates from a study of shared clonotypes between healthy human individuals. Every donor was a Caucasian adult from Nashville, Tennessee. A deep-level run was used for the assay. The authors distributed each subset's genomic DNA evenly over several immunoSEQ plates. Study processing details: Without quality scores, immunoSEQ junctional reads could not be filtered like full-length reads. Some clones are missing from TCRdb's copy, which holds only in-frame ones; the method was immunoSEQ multiplex PCR. V, J and clone size are taken as reported in that table, and D and trimming were inferred from the DNA itself. The table lists about 1 million clones, about three quarters of them singletons. This clone showed up just once. Losses at the gene ends were 3 bases for V and 1 base for J; bases not matched to a gene: 6. Germline CDR1 reads SGHRS; CDR2 reads YFSETQ. This CDR3 spans 15 amino acids.

The sequenced sample was memory CD4+ T cells sorted from blood. The sample's subset: CD45RA-negative fraction. The sequence came from a man aged 18 to 35 in good health. The chain carries TRBV5-1 and TRBJ1-1, with 7 bases identical to TRBD1. CDR3 nucleotides: TGCGCCAGCAGCTCCTCAGGGGGTTGGAACACTGAAGCTTTCTTT. Its translation: CASSSSGGWNTEAFF.